This T cell receptor beta chain was identified in a study of blood T cell repertoires in COVID-19. Study-level background: COVID-19 samples from acute and convalescent phases originated in the United States, Italy and Spain.

Authors' processing steps: Scientists estimated how many nucleated cells there were by amplifying reference gene primers. Only in-frame clones appear in the TCRdb table, and some are missing; sequencing was by immunoSEQ multiplex PCR. That table gives V, J and clone size, and the DNA gave D and trimming. This table holds 50,000 to 70,000 clones, around 90% found once. Sequencing used peripheral blood. The sequence was collected from a woman older than 75 with active COVID-19.

CDR3 loop: CATSPRQGSADTQYF. DNA of the CDR3: TGTGCCACCAGTCCGCGGCAGGGGTCGGCAGATACGCAGTATTTT. The J gene is TRBJ2-3, the V gene TRBV24-1; possible D gene TRBD1, 6 bases. The CDR3 has 15 residues. Germline CDR1 KGHDR, CDR2 SFDVKD. V gave up 6 bases and J gave up 4 bases, with 16 bases separating them.